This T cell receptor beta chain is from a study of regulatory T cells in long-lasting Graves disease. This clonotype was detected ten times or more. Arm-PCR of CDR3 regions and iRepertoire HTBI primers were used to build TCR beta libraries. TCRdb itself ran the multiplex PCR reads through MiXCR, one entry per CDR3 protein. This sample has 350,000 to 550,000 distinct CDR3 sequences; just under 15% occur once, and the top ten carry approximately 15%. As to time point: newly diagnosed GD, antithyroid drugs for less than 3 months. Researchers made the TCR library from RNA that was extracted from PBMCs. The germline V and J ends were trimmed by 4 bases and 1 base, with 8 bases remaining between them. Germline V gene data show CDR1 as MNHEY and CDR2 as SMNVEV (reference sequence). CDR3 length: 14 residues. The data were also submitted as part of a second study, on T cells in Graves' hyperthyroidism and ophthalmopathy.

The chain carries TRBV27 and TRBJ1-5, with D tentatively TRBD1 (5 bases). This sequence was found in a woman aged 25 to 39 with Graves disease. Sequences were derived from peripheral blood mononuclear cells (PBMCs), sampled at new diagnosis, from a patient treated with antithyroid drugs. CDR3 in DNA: TGTGCCAGCAGTTGGCGGGACAGCAATCAGCCCCAGCATTTT. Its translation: CASSWRDSNQPQHF.